This T cell receptor (beta chain) was sequenced for a study of identical twins. As for this clonotype: Sequence at one end of the junction differs from germline and may be a read error.

Unique molecular identifiers were present on cDNA, and template switching added a universal primer site. Each CDR3 protein gets one entry after TCRdb re-called the 5' RACE reads with MiXCR. Among some 710,000 distinct CDR3 sequences listed, 6% to 6.5% were seen once. This receptor was identified in a man younger than 35 in good health. The sequenced material came from naive T cells sorted from blood.

CDR3 bases: TGTGCCAGCACCTGGGGGGTCGGGGGAGAGTCTTTT. Amino acid sequence: CASTWGVGGESF. The J gene is TRBJ2-3, the V gene TRBV11-2; weak D call: TRBD2 (6 bases). This CDR3 has 12 amino acids. Germline V lookup: CDR1 SGHAT, CDR2 FQNNGV.